The T cell receptor beta chain described here comes from a study of T cells in Graves' hyperthyroidism and ophthalmopathy. Whole-study findings and limits: Within blood appeared most thyroid clonotypes that had expanded above 0.001.

Reasons for excluding patients were uncontrolled infection, other autoimmune disease, pregnancy or lactation. Amplified TCR beta CDR3 regions came from RNA transcripts. The study used the HTBI primer set for a first-round RT-PCR of the TCR CDR3. A single record per CDR3 protein comes from TCRdb applying MiXCR to the multiplex PCR reads. The table lists about 410,000 distinct CDR3 sequences, roughly 15% of them singletons. The germline V gene encodes CDR1 SQVTM and CDR2 ANQGSEA. CDR3 size: 12 residues. The V gene lost 7 bases and the J gene lost 4 bases, with 13 bases spanning the gap. This clonotype was counted many times. What it binds is not known.

Sequencing was done on a sample of blood. This chain connects TRBV29-1 to TRBJ1-2; a weak D match, TRBD1 (5 bases). This clonotype originated in a young man with Graves' ophthalmopathy. CDR3 residues: CSANVQAYGYTF. In nucleotides, the CDR3 is TGCAGCGCTAATGTACAGGCCTATGGCTACACCTTC.